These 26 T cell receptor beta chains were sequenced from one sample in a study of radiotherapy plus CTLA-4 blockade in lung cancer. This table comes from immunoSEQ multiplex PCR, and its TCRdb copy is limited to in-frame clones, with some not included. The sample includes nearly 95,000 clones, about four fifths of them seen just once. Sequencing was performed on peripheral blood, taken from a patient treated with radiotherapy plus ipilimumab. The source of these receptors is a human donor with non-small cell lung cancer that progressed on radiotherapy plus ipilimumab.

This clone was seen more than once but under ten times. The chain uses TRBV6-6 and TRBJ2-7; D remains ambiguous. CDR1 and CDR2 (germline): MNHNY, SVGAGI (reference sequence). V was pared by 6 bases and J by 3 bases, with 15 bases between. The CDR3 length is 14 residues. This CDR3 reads CASSQTDWGYEQYF. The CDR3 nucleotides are TGTGCCAGCAGCCAGACTGATTGGGGCTACGAGCAGTACTTC.

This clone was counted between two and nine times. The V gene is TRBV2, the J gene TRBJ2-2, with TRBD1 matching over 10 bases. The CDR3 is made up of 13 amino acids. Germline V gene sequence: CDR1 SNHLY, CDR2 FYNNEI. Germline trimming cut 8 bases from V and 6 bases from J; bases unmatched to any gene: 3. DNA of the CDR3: TGTGCCAGCCGACAGGGGGCCCCCGGGGAGCTGTTTTTT. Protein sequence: CASRQGAPGELFF. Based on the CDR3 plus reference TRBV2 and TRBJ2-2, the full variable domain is EPEVTQTPSHQVTQMGQEVILRCVPISNHLYFYWYRQILGQKVEFLVSFYNNEISEKSEIFDDQFSVERPDGSNFTLKIRSTKLEDSAMYFCASRQGAPGELFFGEGSRLTVL.

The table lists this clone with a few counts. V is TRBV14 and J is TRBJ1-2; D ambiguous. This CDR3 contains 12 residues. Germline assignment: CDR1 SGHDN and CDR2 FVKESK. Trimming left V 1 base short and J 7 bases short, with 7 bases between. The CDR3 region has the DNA TGTGCCAGCAGCCAAGTAGGAACTGGCTACACCTTC. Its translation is CASSQVGTGYTF.

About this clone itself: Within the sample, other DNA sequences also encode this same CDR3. The CDR3 loop reads CASTKTGRSYNEQFF. DNA of the CDR3: TGTGCCAGCACGAAGACTGGCCGATCCTACAATGAGCAGTTCTTC. The chain employs TRBV5-4 and TRBJ2-1; D remains unclear. This CDR3 comprises 15 residues. The germline V gene encodes CDR1 SGHNT and CDR2 YYREEE (reference sequence). V was trimmed by 6 bases and J by 1 base, leaving 14 bases between them.

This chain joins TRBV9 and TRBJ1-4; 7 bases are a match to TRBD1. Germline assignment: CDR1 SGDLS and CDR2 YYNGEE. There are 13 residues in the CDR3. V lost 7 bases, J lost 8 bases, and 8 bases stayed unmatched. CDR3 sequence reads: CASGSTGNEKLFF. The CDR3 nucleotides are TGTGCCAGCGGTTCGACAGGGAACGAAAAACTGTTTTTT.

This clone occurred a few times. In nucleotides, the CDR3 is TGTGCCAGCAGTGAAGGGGGGACAGGGGGCGGCTACACCTTC. This gives the protein CASSEGGTGGGYTF. The chain combines TRBV6-5 with TRBJ1-2; TRBD1 aligns across 12 bases. CDR3 length: 14 amino acids. From germline, CDR1 is MNHEY and CDR2 SVGAGI. Trimming at V came to 5 bases and at J to 8 bases, leaving 6 bases not matched to a gene.

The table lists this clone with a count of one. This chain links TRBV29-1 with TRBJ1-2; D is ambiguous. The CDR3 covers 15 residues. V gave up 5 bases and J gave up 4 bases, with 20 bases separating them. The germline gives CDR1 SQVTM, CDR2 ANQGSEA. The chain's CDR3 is CSVQRLEEVSYGYTF. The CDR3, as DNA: TGCAGCGTTCAGAGGCTCGAGGAGGTGAGCTATGGCTACACCTTC.

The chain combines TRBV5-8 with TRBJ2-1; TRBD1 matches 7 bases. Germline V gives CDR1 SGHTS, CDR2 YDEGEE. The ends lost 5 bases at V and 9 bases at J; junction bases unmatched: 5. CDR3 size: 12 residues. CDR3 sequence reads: CASRRQGPEQFF. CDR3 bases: TGTGCCAGCAGACGACAGGGCCCTGAGCAGTTCTTC.

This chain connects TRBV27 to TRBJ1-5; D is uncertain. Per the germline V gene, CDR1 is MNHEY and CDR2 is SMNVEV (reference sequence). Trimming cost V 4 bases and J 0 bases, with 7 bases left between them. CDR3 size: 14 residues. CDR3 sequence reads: CASSWAGSNQPQHF. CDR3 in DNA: TGTGCCAGCAGTTGGGCTGGTAGCAATCAGCCCCAGCATTTT.

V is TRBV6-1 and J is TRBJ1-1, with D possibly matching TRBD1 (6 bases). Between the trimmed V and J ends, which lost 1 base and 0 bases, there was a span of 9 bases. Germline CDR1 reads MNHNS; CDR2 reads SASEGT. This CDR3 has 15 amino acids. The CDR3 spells CASSEGTGMNTEAFF. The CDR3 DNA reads TGTGCCAGCAGTGAAGGTACAGGGATGAACACTGAAGCTTTCTTT.

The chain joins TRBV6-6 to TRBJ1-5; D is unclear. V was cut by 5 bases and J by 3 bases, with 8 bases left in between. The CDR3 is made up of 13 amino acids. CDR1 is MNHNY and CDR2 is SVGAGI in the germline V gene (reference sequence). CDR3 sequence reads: CASSTTLNQPQHF. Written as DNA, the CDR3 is TGTGCCAGCAGTACGACCCTCAATCAGCCCCAGCATTTT.

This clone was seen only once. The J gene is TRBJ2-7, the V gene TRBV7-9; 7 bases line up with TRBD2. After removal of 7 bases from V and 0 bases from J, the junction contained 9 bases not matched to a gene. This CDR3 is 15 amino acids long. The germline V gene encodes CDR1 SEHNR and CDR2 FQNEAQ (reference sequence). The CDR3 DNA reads TGTGCCAGCACCCCCGGGACTACTAGCTCCTACGAGCAGTACTTC. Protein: CASTPGTTSSYEQYF.

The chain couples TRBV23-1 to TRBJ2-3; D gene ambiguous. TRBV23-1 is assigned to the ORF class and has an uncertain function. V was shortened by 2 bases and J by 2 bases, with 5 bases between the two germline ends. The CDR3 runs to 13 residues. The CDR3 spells CASSQTVTDTQYF. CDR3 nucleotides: TGCGCCAGCAGTCAAACAGTCACAGATACGCAGTATTTT.

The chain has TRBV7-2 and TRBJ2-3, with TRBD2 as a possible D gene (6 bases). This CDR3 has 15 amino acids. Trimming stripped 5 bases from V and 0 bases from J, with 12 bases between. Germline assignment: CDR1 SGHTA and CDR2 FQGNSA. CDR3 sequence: CASSRTTFSTDTQYF. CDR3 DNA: TGTGCCAGCAGCCGGACTACCTTCAGCACAGATACGCAGTATTTT.

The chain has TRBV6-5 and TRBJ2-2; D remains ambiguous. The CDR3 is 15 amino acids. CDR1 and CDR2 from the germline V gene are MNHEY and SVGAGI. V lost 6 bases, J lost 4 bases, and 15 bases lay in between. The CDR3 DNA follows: TGTGCCAGCAGGACCCCGGGCTTAGTCACCGGGGAGCTGTTTTTT. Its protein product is CASRTPGLVTGELFF.

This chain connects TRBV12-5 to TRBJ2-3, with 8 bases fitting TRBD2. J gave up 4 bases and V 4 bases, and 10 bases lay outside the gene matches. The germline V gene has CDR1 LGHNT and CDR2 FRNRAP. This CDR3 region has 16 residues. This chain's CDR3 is CASGYRLSGSPDTQYF. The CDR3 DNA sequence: TGTGCTAGTGGTTACCGACTAAGCGGGAGTCCAGATACGCAGTATTTT.

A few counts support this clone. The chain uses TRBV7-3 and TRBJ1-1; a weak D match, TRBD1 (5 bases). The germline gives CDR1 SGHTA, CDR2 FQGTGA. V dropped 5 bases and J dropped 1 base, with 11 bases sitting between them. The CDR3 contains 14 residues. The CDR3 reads CASSNRFGNTEAFF. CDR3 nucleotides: TGTGCCAGCAGCAACAGGTTCGGGAACACTGAAGCTTTCTTT.

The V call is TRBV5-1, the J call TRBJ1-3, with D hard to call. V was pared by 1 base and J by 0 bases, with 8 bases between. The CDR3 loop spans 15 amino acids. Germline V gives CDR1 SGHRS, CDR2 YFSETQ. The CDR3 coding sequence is TGCGCCAGCAGCTTGAGTCCAAGCTCTGGAAACACCATATATTTT. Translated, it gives CASSLSPSSGNTIYF.

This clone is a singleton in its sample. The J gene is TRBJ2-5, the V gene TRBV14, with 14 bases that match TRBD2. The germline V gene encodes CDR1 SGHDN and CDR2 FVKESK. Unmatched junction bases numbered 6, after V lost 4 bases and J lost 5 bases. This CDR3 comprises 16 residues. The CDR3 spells CASSPGTSGSWETQYF. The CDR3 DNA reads TGTGCCAGCAGCCCCGGGACTAGCGGGAGTTGGGAGACCCAGTACTTC.

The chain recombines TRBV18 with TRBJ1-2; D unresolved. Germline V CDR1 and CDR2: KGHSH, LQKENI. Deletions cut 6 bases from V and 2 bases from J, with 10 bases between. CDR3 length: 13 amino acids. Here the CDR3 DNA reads TGTGCCAGCTCGAGAGACACAAACTATGGCTACACCTTC. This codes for CASSRDTNYGYTF.

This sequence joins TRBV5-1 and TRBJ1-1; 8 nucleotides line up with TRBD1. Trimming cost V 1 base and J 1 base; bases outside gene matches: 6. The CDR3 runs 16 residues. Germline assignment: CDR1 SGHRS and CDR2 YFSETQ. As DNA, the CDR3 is TGCGCCAGCAGCTTGCAGGGGGCGGTGGGGAACACTGAAGCTTTCTTT. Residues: CASSLQGAVGNTEAFF. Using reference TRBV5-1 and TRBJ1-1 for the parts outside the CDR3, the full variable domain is KAGVTQTPRYLIKTRGQQVTLSCSPISGHRSVSWYQQTPGQGLQFLFEYFSETQRNKGNFPGRFSGRQFSNSRSEMNVSTLELGDSALYLCASSLQGAVGNTEAFFGQGTRLTVV.

CDR3 in amino acids: CASTSLQGSGYTF. CDR3 nucleotide sequence: TGTGCCAGCACCAGCCTACAGGGATCTGGCTACACCTTC. The chain joins TRBV6-1 to TRBJ1-2; possible D gene TRBD1, 6 bases. V was shortened by 7 bases and J by 7 bases, with 16 bases between the two germline ends. The length of the CDR3 is 13 residues. Germline loops: CDR1 MNHNS, CDR2 SASEGT.

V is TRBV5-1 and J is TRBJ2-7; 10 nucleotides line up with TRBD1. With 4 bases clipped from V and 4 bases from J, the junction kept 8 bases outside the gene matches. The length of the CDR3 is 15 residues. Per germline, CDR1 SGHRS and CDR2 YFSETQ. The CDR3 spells CASSPDRGPTYEQYV. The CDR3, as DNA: TGCGCCAGCAGCCCAGACAGGGGGCCTACTTACGAGCAGTACGTC.

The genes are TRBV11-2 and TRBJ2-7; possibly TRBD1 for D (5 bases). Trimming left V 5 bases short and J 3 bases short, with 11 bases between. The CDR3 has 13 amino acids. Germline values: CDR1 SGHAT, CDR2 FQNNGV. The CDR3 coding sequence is TGTGCCAGCAGCCCAACGGACAACTACGAGCAGTACGTC. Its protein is CASSPTDNYEQYV.

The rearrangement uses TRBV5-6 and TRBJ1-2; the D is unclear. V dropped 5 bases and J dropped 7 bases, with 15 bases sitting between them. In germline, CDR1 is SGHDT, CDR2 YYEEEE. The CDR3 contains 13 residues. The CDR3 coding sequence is TGTGCCAGCAGTTCAAGGACCTACTCTGGCTACACCTTC. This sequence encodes CASSSRTYSGYTF.

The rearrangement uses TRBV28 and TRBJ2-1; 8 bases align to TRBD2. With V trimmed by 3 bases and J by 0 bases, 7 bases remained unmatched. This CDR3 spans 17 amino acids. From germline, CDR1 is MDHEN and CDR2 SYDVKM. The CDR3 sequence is CASSFPSGLSSYNEQFF. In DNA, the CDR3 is TGTGCCAGCAGTTTCCCTAGCGGGTTAAGCTCCTACAATGAGCAGTTCTTC.